The rows below give T cell receptor beta chains drawn from one sample of a study of control samples from healthy donors and cancer patients. TCRdb's table, derived via immunoSEQ multiplex PCR, lists solely in-frame clones and lacks some. This sample has 50,000 to 65,000 clones, with more than 85% found just once. Sequenced material: PBMCs. Source of these receptors: a man in his thirties or forties with colorectal cancer. Both conserved end residues are part of each CDR3. The D gene is left open where the match is weak. Clone size, where shown, is once, few, many, or a class for clones that have expanded.

d_call	clone_size	j_call	v_call	cdr3_aa	cdr3_nt
-	-	TRBJ1-2	TRBV5-4	CASSPARQGAYYTF	TGTGCCAGCAGCCCGGCTCGGCAGGGAGCTTACTACACCTTC
TRBD2	-	TRBJ2-1	TRBV7-2	CASSLGLAGGEQFF	TGTGCCAGCAGCTTAGGGCTAGCGGGGGGGGAGCAGTTCTTC
-	-	TRBJ1-5	TRBV6-2/TRBV6-3	CASSLYGTELGSGNQPQHF	TGTGCCAGCAGTTTGTACGGGACGGAGCTGGGTTCCGGCAATCAGCCCCAGCATTTT
-	-	TRBJ1-5	TRBV21-1	CASSKTSDRSPVGNQPQHF	TGTGCCAGCAGCAAAACGTCCGACAGGTCCCCCGTCGGCAATCAGCCCCAGCATTTT
-	-	TRBJ2-3	TRBV29-1	CSAAGDPSTDTQYF	TGCAGCGCCGCTGGGGATCCTAGCACAGATACGCAGTATTTT
-	-	TRBJ1-4	TRBV7-2	CASSLRGTFNEKLFF	TGTGCCAGCAGCTTAAGAGGGACCTTTAATGAAAAACTGTTTTTT
TRBD2	-	TRBJ2-1	TRBV7-2	CASSPAEMAGGYNEQFF	TGTGCCAGCAGCCCCGCCGAGATGGCGGGGGGTTACAATGAGCAGTTCTTC
TRBD2	-	TRBJ2-2	TRBV4-1	CASSRELAGGRSGELFF	TGCGCCAGCAGCCGTGAACTAGCGGGGGGCAGGTCCGGGGAGCTGTTTTTT
-	-	TRBJ2-3	TRBV9	CASSGSTATTDTQYF	TGTGCCAGCAGCGGAAGCACGGCAACCACAGATACGCAGTATTTT
-	-	TRBJ1-2	TRBV6-1	CASRKDSPYYGYTF	TGTGCCAGCAGAAAAGACTCACCCTACTATGGCTACACCTTC
-	-	TRBJ1-6	TRBV2	CATQGAPGGYNSPLHF	TGTGCCACCCAAGGGGCCCCGGGGGGCTATAATTCACCCCTCCACTTT
-	-	TRBJ1-3	TRBV9	CASSPVSGNTIYF	TGTGCCAGCAGCCCCGTCTCTGGAAACACCATATATTTT
-	-	TRBJ1-1	TRBV12-5	CASGPRDTEAFF	TGTGCTAGTGGGCCCCGGGACACTGAAGCTTTCTTT
-	-	TRBJ1-5	TRBV7-9	CASSPTDRSNQPQHF	TGTGCCAGCAGCCCTACAGACAGGAGCAATCAGCCCCAGCATTTT
-	-	TRBJ1-4	TRBV5-1	CASSQTVNDEKLFF	TGCGCCAGCAGCCAAACAGTTAACGATGAAAAACTGTTTTTT
-	-	TRBJ2-3	TRBV7-8	CASSPRGGRGADTQYF	TGTGCCAGCAGCCCCCGGGGGGGCAGGGGGGCAGATACGCAGTATTTT
-	few	TRBJ1-4	TRBV2	CASSEVGGIANEKLFF	TGTGCCAGCAGTGAAGTAGGGGGGATTGCTAATGAAAAACTGTTTTTT
TRBD2	-	TRBJ2-1	TRBV10-3	CAISEGLVQFF	TGTGCCATCAGTGAGGGACTAGTACAGTTCTTC
-	-	TRBJ2-3	TRBV6-5	CASSRQRGTQYF	TGTGCCAGCAGCAGACAAAGGGGTACGCAGTATTTT
-	-	TRBJ1-2	TRBV7-2	CASSLGGDYGYTF	TGTGCCAGTTCCCTGGGGGGCGACTATGGCTACACCTTC
-	-	TRBJ1-1	TRBV4-1	CASSPVGQANTEAFF	TGCGCCAGCAGCCCCGTGGGGCAGGCGAACACTGAAGCTTTCTTT
-	-	TRBJ2-5	TRBV5-1	CASSFQQEETQYF	TGCGCCAGCAGCTTTCAACAGGAAGAGACCCAGTACTTC
-	-	TRBJ2-1	TRBV5-6	CASSSRVNEQFF	TGTGCCAGCAGCTCCCGGGTGAATGAGCAGTTCTTC
TRBD1	-	TRBJ1-2	TRBV2	CASSGTGGGGYTF	TGTGCCAGCAGCGGGACAGGGGGAGGCGGCTACACCTTC
-	once	TRBJ2-2	TRBV5-6	CASSLISPTGELFF	TGTGCCAGCAGCTTGATTTCTCCGACCGGGGAGCTGTTTTTT
-	-	TRBJ1-3	TRBV7-9	CASSVGLGNTIYF	TGTGCCAGCAGCGTGGGGCTCGGAAACACCATATATTTT
TRBD1	-	TRBJ1-2	TRBV6-2/TRBV6-3	CASSYSRQGAYGYTF	TGTGCCAGCAGTTACTCGAGGCAGGGGGCTTATGGCTACACCTTC
TRBD1	-	TRBJ1-5	TRBV27	CASRPTGGNQPQHF	TGTGCCAGCAGGCCCACAGGGGGGAATCAGCCCCAGCATTTT
-	-	TRBJ2-1	TRBV5-1	CASSSGAINPGPEQFF	TGCGCCAGCAGCTCGGGGGCGATTAATCCCGGTCCTGAGCAGTTCTTC
-	-	TRBJ2-1	TRBV3-1/TRBV3-2	CASSQDSATYNEQFF	TGTGCCAGCAGCCAAGACTCGGCAACCTACAATGAGCAGTTCTTC
TRBD2	-	TRBJ2-2	TRBV6-2/TRBV6-3	CASSYGPPWEGTNTGELFF	TGTGCCAGCAGTTACGGACCTCCGTGGGAGGGCACTAACACCGGGGAGCTGTTTTTT
-	once	TRBJ2-7	TRBV28	CASSQTGTLSYEQYF	TGTGCCAGCAGTCAGACCGGGACTCTTTCCTACGAGCAGTACTTC
-	once	TRBJ1-1	TRBV5-1	CASSLDPGTEAFF	TGCGCCAGCAGCTTGGATCCGGGGACTGAAGCTTTCTTT
-	-	TRBJ2-1	TRBV6-1	CASSETLHGASSYNEQFF	TGTGCCAGCAGTGAAACCCTCCACGGGGCGAGCTCCTACAATGAGCAGTTCTTC
-	-	TRBJ2-5	TRBV18	CASSRDHLMGETQYF	TGTGCCAGCTCAAGGGACCACCTAATGGGGGAGACCCAGTACTTC
-	once	TRBJ2-6	TRBV4-3	CASSLTSTGSYYYSGANVLTF	TGCGCCAGCAGCCTTACCTCGACAGGTTCTTATTACTACTCTGGGGCCAACGTCCTGACTTTC
-	-	TRBJ1-2	TRBV12-5	CASGLVTNGYTF	TGTGCTAGTGGTTTGGTAACGAATGGCTACACCTTC
-	once	TRBJ1-1	TRBV6-4	CASSRRIDTEAFF	TGTGCCAGCAGTCGCAGGATTGACACTGAAGCTTTCTTT
-	-	TRBJ2-3	TRBV27	CASRAPSDPTDTQYF	TGTGCCAGCAGGGCCCCATCTGACCCCACAGATACGCAGTATTTT
TRBD1	-	TRBJ2-2	TRBV5-1	CASSLQGVRTGELFF	TGCGCCAGTTCCCTCCAGGGGGTTCGGACCGGGGAGCTGTTTTTT
-	-	TRBJ2-4	TRBV11-3	CASSLGAGAKNIQYF	TGTGCCAGCAGCTTAGGGGCCGGGGCCAAAAACATTCAGTACTTC
-	-	TRBJ1-3	TRBV19	CASSDDRSTGNTIYF	TGTGCCAGTAGCGATGACAGGTCAACTGGAAACACCATATATTTT
-	once	TRBJ1-6	TRBV5-1	CASSLVAEASPLHF	TGCGCCAGCAGCTTGGTGGCAGAGGCTTCACCCCTCCACTTT
TRBD2	-	TRBJ2-3	TRBV6-5	CASSLTSGGTDTQYF	TGTGCCAGCAGCCTGACTAGCGGGGGCACAGATACGCAGTATTTT
-	-	TRBJ1-6	TRBV4-3	CASSQVDTFNSPLHF	TGCGCCAGCAGCCAAGTTGACACCTTTAATTCACCCCTCCACTTT
TRBD1	-	TRBJ1-1	TRBV13	CASSLAQGGEAFF	TGTGCCAGCAGCTTAGCTCAGGGGGGTGAAGCTTTCTTT
TRBD1	-	TRBJ1-5	TRBV6-2/TRBV6-3	CASSYFQGDEQPQHF	TGTGCCAGCAGTTACTTTCAGGGGGACGAACAGCCCCAGCATTTT
-	-	TRBJ2-3	TRBV5-4	CASSLDVRDTQYF	TGTGCCAGCAGCTTGGATGTACGTGATACGCAGTATTTT
TRBD1	-	TRBJ1-5	TRBV11-2	CASSSPHRDRDNQPQHF	TGTGCCAGCAGCTCCCCCCACCGGGACAGGGACAATCAGCCCCAGCATTTT
-	-	TRBJ2-2	TRBV9	CASSGGRGTASTGELFF	TGTGCCAGCAGCGGTGGGAGGGGGACAGCGAGCACCGGGGAGCTGTTTTTT
TRBD2	-	TRBJ2-2	TRBV5-4	CASSSGTSGLNTGELFF	TGTGCCAGCAGCTCGGGGACTAGCGGACTGAACACCGGGGAGCTGTTTTTT
TRBD2	-	TRBJ2-7	TRBV5-4	CANPLAGVIDEQYF	TGTGCCAACCCCCTAGCGGGGGTAATCGACGAGCAGTACTTC
-	-	TRBJ1-3	TRBV10-3	CAISVEAGNTIYF	TGTGCCATCAGTGTTGAGGCCGGAAACACCATATATTTT
-	-	TRBJ1-2	TRBV6-6	CASSYRQGLDGYTF	TGTGCCAGCAGTTACCGGCAGGGTTTAGATGGCTACACCTTC
-	-	TRBJ1-2	TRBV11-2	CASSLDRTDGYTF	TGTGCCAGCAGCTTAGATAGGACAGATGGCTACACCTTC